Shown below are 3 T cell receptor beta chains from a single sample sequenced in a study of cytomegalovirus exposure and HLA in healthy donors. PCR used 60 Vbeta primers and 13 Jbeta primers. Clones were sequenced by immunoSEQ multiplex PCR, and TCRdb holds only the in-frame ones, with some missing. The sample has about 61,000 clones; roughly 90% are singletons. Sample: PBMCs. These receptors were obtained from a man between 25 and 39 years old in good health and CMV-seropositive.

This clone was seen just once. V usage is TRBV6-5 and J usage is TRBJ1-1; TRBD1 aligns across 8 bases. V shed 6 bases, J shed 5 bases, and the junction held 8 bases outside the gene matches. This CDR3 has 14 residues. Germline V gene data show CDR1 as MNHEY and CDR2 as SVGAGI. CDR3 residues: CASSQDRAKTEAFF. In nucleotides, the CDR3 is TGTGCCAGCAGCCAGGACAGGGCGAAAACTGAAGCTTTCTTT.

The chain carries TRBV7-9 and TRBJ1-1; 7 nucleotides line up with TRBD1. Unmatched junction bases numbered 6, after V lost 5 bases and J lost 0 bases. Germline CDR1 reads SEHNR; CDR2 reads FQNEAQ (reference sequence). CDR3 length: 15 amino acids. The CDR3 nucleotides read TGTGCCAGCAGCACACAGGGGCTCATGAACACTGAAGCTTTCTTT. It yields the protein CASSTQGLMNTEAFF.

This clone was detected only once. The chain carries TRBV9 and TRBJ2-1; D unresolved. Germline V gene lookup returns CDR1 SGDLS and CDR2 YYNGEE. The CDR3 is 16 residues long. V was shortened by 0 bases and J by 8 bases, with 18 bases between the two germline ends. The CDR3 sequence: CASSVVAEPLGDEQFF. The CDR3 DNA reads as TGTGCCAGCAGCGTAGTTGCGGAGCCTCTCGGAGATGAGCAGTTCTTC.